The rows below give T cell receptor beta chains drawn from one sample of a study of blood T cell repertoires in COVID-19. The repertoire was sequenced with immunoSEQ multiplex PCR; TCRdb's copy has only in-frame clones and lacks some. The sample comprises about 49,000 clones, about 85% of which are singletons, and over 4.5% rests with the top ten. Sequencing was done on a sample of peripheral blood. All receptors come from a man aged 35 to 55 with active COVID-19. CDR3s include the opening cysteine and the closing phenylalanine or tryptophan. The D gene is left open where the match is weak. The size of a clone is reported for some rows only, either as once, few or many, or as a class for expanded clones.

J gene: TRBJ2-7; D gene: TRBD2; V gene: TRBV6-6; CDR3 length: 14; clone size: NA; CDR3 DNA: TGTGCCAGCAGTCACGGGACTAGCGGGATCGAGCAGTACTTC; CDR3 protein: CASSHGTSGIEQYF
J gene: TRBJ2-5; D gene: TRBD2; V gene: TRBV5-8; CDR3 length: 15; clone size: NA; CDR3 DNA: TGTGCCAGCAGCTTGGGGCTAGCGGGAGAAGAGACCCAGTACTTC; CDR3 protein: CASSLGLAGEETQYF
J gene: TRBJ2-3; D gene: NA; V gene: TRBV10-3; CDR3 length: 13; clone size: NA; CDR3 DNA: TGTGCCATCAGAAGGGACATCACAGATACGCAGTATTTT; CDR3 protein: CAIRRDITDTQYF
J gene: TRBJ1-1; D gene: TRBD1; V gene: TRBV18; CDR3 length: 14; clone size: NA; CDR3 DNA: TGTGCCAGCTCGCTACAGGGGGCGAACACTGAAGCTTTCTTT; CDR3 protein: CASSLQGANTEAFF
J gene: TRBJ1-5; D gene: NA; V gene: TRBV2; CDR3 length: 13; clone size: NA; CDR3 DNA: TGTGCCAGCAAAGGCGAGGGAAATCAGCCCCAGCATTTT; CDR3 protein: CASKGEGNQPQHF
J gene: TRBJ1-6; D gene: TRBD1; V gene: TRBV5-1; CDR3 length: 13; clone size: few; CDR3 DNA: TGCGCCAGCAGCACAGGGGATAATTCACCCCTCCACTTT; CDR3 protein: CASSTGDNSPLHF
J gene: TRBJ2-3; D gene: NA; V gene: TRBV9; CDR3 length: 12; clone size: NA; CDR3 DNA: TGTGCCAGCAATCAGGGTGCAGATACGCAGTATTTT; CDR3 protein: CASNQGADTQYF
J gene: TRBJ2-4; D gene: NA; V gene: TRBV3-1/TRBV3-2; CDR3 length: 16; clone size: once; CDR3 DNA: TGTGCCAGCAGCCAAGATCGCGGGATCGGCGTAGACATTCAGTACTTC; CDR3 protein: CASSQDRGIGVDIQYF
J gene: TRBJ1-4; D gene: NA; V gene: TRBV19; CDR3 length: 14; clone size: NA; CDR3 DNA: TGTGCCAGTAGTGCACAGGGAATTAATGAAAAACTGTTTTTT; CDR3 protein: CASSAQGINEKLFF
J gene: TRBJ2-1; D gene: NA; V gene: TRBV28; CDR3 length: 13; clone size: NA; CDR3 DNA: TGTGCCACCTGTTGGGGGGGCCACAATGAGCAGTTCTTC; CDR3 protein: CATCWGGHNEQFF
J gene: TRBJ2-2; D gene: TRBD2; V gene: TRBV4-1; CDR3 length: 20; clone size: NA; CDR3 DNA: TGCGCCAGCAGCCAACCGGCTACTATGACTAGCGGGAGGGCGTCCGGGGAGCTGTTTTTT; CDR3 protein: CASSQPATMTSGRASGELFF
J gene: TRBJ1-1; D gene: NA; V gene: TRBV18; CDR3 length: 15; clone size: NA; CDR3 DNA: TGTGCCAGCTCACCTAGTCAGGGGACGAACACTGAAGCTTTCTTT; CDR3 protein: CASSPSQGTNTEAFF
J gene: TRBJ1-2; D gene: NA; V gene: TRBV29-1; CDR3 length: 14; clone size: NA; CDR3 DNA: TGCAGCGTTGAAAGCACAGGAAGGGACTATGGCTACACCTTC; CDR3 protein: CSVESTGRDYGYTF
J gene: TRBJ2-2; D gene: NA; V gene: TRBV10-3; CDR3 length: 16; clone size: NA; CDR3 DNA: TGTGCCATCAGTGAGTCGGGACATGGCTCGGAAGGGGAGCTGTTTTTT; CDR3 protein: CAISESGHGSEGELFF
J gene: TRBJ2-3; D gene: NA; V gene: TRBV9; CDR3 length: 14; clone size: NA; CDR3 DNA: TGTGCCAGCAGCGTCAGGGAAGGCGCAGATACGCAGTATTTT; CDR3 protein: CASSVREGADTQYF
J gene: TRBJ1-2; D gene: NA; V gene: TRBV7-3; CDR3 length: 14; clone size: NA; CDR3 DNA: TGTGCCAGCACCGTTACGCGGGGCAACTATGGCTACACCTTC; CDR3 protein: CASTVTRGNYGYTF
J gene: TRBJ2-1; D gene: TRBD2; V gene: TRBV11-2; CDR3 length: 15; clone size: NA; CDR3 DNA: TGTGCCAGCAGCTTATGGACTAGCGGGCACAATGAGCAGTTCTTC; CDR3 protein: CASSLWTSGHNEQFF
J gene: TRBJ1-2; D gene: TRBD1; V gene: TRBV5-1; CDR3 length: 15; clone size: NA; CDR3 DNA: TGCGCCAGCAGCTCAACGGGAGGGGGCGCGAATGGCTACACCTTC; CDR3 protein: CASSSTGGGANGYTF
J gene: TRBJ1-2; D gene: TRBD1; V gene: TRBV2; CDR3 length: 14; clone size: NA; CDR3 DNA: TGTGCCAGCAGTTTCACGACAGGGAACTATGGCTACACCTTC; CDR3 protein: CASSFTTGNYGYTF
J gene: TRBJ2-1; D gene: NA; V gene: TRBV6-6; CDR3 length: 14; clone size: NA; CDR3 DNA: TGTGCCAGCAGTTACGACGACAAATCCGATGAGCAGTTCTTC; CDR3 protein: CASSYDDKSDEQFF
J gene: TRBJ2-3; D gene: NA; V gene: TRBV24-1; CDR3 length: 12; clone size: NA; CDR3 DNA: TGTGCCACCAGTGATGAGGCGAGCGCGCAGTATTTT; CDR3 protein: CATSDEASAQYF
J gene: TRBJ1-1; D gene: NA; V gene: TRBV5-5; CDR3 length: 18; clone size: NA; CDR3 DNA: TGTGCCAGCAGCTTCGATTGGGTGAAGGGGCGGACGAACACTGAAGCTTTCTTT; CDR3 protein: CASSFDWVKGRTNTEAFF
J gene: TRBJ1-1; D gene: TRBD1; V gene: TRBV15; CDR3 length: 17; clone size: NA; CDR3 DNA: TGTGCCACCAGCAAAACCGACAGGGGTCCGTCTTCTGATTGGGCTTTCTTT; CDR3 protein: CATSKTDRGPSSDWAFF
J gene: TRBJ1-5; D gene: TRBD1; V gene: TRBV28; CDR3 length: 17; clone size: NA; CDR3 DNA: TGTGCCACCCGTAAATCCAGACAGGGGAACAGCAATCAGCCCCAGCATTTT; CDR3 protein: CATRKSRQGNSNQPQHF
J gene: TRBJ2-4; D gene: NA; V gene: TRBV9; CDR3 length: 19; clone size: NA; CDR3 DNA: TGTGCCAGCAGCGTAGATGCCTTCTCGGGAGAGGTAGCCAAAAACATTCAGTACTTC; CDR3 protein: CASSVDAFSGEVAKNIQYF
J gene: TRBJ2-5; D gene: TRBD2; V gene: TRBV5-4; CDR3 length: 17; clone size: NA; CDR3 DNA: TGTGCCAGCAGCCAGCGCGTCACTAGCGGGAACGAAGAGACCCAGTACTTC; CDR3 protein: CASSQRVTSGNEETQYF